This T cell receptor beta chain is from a study of cytomegalovirus exposure and HLA in healthy donors. Points from the study as a whole: In an earlier analysis, about 87% or about 30%: the productive usage of most TCR beta V segments. The authors confirmed in vitro that a few CMV-associated chains were specific for CMV antigens.

This clone was recorded a few times. The antigen remains undetermined. CDR1 is SEHNR, CDR2 FQNEAQ, per germline (reference sequence). Trimming removed 3 bases from V and 0 bases from J, with 8 bases in between. CDR3 length equals 14 residues. The PCR used 60 Vbeta and 13 Jbeta primers. Assay: immunoSEQ multiplex PCR; the TCRdb copy retains only in-frame clones and omits some. This sample has under 150,000 clones, with 60% to 85% found just once. The chain carries TRBV7-9 and TRBJ1-1; D is undetermined. Material for sequencing was PBMCs. This clonotype was obtained from a male donor in good health and CMV-seronegative. The CDR3 loop reads CASSFQNMNTEAFF. The DNA of the CDR3 is TGTGCCAGCAGCTTTCAGAACATGAACACTGAAGCTTTCTTT.